These T cell receptor beta chains were read from a single sample in a study of CD8 T cells in ankylosing spondylitis. TCRdb re-analysed the 5' RACE reads in MiXCR, keeping a single row per CDR3 protein. This table holds hundreds of thousands of distinct CDR3 sequences, 10% to 15% found once. Sequences were obtained from blood, either unsorted or a sorted T cell fraction (not recorded which). These receptors came from a male donor with ankylosing spondylitis. Both conserved end residues are trimmed from each CDR3. Each record gives: CDR3 length, V gene, J gene, CDR3 protein.

length: 11; V: TRBV20-1; J: TRBJ1-2; CDR3: SALGTSRHGYT
length: 13; V: TRBV10-3; J: TRBJ2-2; CDR3: AIMPTGVGTGELF
length: 11; V: TRBV12-3/TRBV12-4; J: TRBJ1-2; CDR3: ASSDRVQHGYT
length: 12; V: TRBV4-2; J: TRBJ2-1; CDR3: ASSQDFREDEQF
length: 15; V: TRBV9; J: TRBJ1-3; CDR3: ASSERAGTRSGNTIY
length: 9; V: TRBV20-1; J: TRBJ2-7; CDR3: SARVSGPPH
length: 16; V: TRBV4-3; J: TRBJ1-3; CDR3: ASSQESGRALSGNTIY
length: 13; V: TRBV9; J: TRBJ1-4; CDR3: ASSAGVSPGAKLF
length: 12; V: TRBV5-1; J: TRBJ2-1; CDR3: ASSLDYRADEQF
length: 11; V: TRBV7-3; J: TRBJ2-5; CDR3: ASSLTGKETQY
length: 12; V: TRBV20-1; J: TRBJ2-2; CDR3: SARRGLNTGELF
length: 12; V: TRBV6-4; J: TRBJ2-1; CDR3: ASSVERESDEQF
length: 10; V: TRBV28; J: TRBJ2-7; CDR3: ASRSGTYEQY
length: 13; V: TRBV5-6; J: TRBJ2-3; CDR3: ASSLLGGGRDTQY
length: 13; V: TRBV20-1; J: TRBJ2-7; CDR3: SAGVGTSLSYEQY
length: 11; V: TRBV7-9; J: TRBJ1-2; CDR3: ASSPGGDSGYT
length: 13; V: TRBV9; J: TRBJ2-3; CDR3: ASSAGLVGTDTQY
length: 13; V: TRBV28; J: TRBJ2-1; CDR3: ASSLGTSGRVEQF
length: 11; V: TRBV6-6; J: TRBJ2-1; CDR3: ASSSQRYNEQF
length: 12; V: TRBV10-3; J: TRBJ2-1; CDR3: AISVVLASNEQF
length: 13; V: TRBV6-5; J: TRBJ1-2; CDR3: ASSYRQGPEYGYT
length: 14; V: TRBV24-1; J: TRBJ2-6; CDR3: ATSADKGSGANVLT
length: 14; V: TRBV27; J: TRBJ2-6; CDR3: ASSSLFSSGANVLT
length: 12; V: TRBV7-9; J: TRBJ2-5; CDR3: ASSSSRDIETQY
length: 12; V: TRBV28; J: TRBJ2-7; CDR3: ASSPPDSSYEQY
length: 12; V: TRBV7-9; J: TRBJ2-1; CDR3: AISNRGRFNEQF
length: 11; V: TRBV20-1; J: TRBJ1-2; CDR3: SAIDTTGDGYT
length: 12; V: TRBV9; J: TRBJ2-3; CDR3: ASSPGQDADTQY
length: 14; V: TRBV4-3; J: TRBJ1-6; CDR3: ASSQDPGQRHSPLH